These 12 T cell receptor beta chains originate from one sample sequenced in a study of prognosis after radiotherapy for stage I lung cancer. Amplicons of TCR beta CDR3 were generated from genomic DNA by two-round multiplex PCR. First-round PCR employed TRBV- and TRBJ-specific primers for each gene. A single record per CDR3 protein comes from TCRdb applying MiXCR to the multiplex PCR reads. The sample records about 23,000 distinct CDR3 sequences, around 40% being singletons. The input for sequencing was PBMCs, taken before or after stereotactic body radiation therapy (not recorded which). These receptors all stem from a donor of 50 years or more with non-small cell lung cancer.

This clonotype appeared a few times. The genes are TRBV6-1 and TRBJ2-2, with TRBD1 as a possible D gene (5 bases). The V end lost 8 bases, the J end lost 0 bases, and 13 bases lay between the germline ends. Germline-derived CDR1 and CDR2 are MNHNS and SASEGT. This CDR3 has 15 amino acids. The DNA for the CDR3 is TGTGCCAGCGGGGCTTATCAAGCGAACACCGGGGAGCTGTTTTTT. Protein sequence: CASGAYQANTGELFF.

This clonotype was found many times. CDR3 nucleotide sequence: TGCAGTGCTCTCCCCCTTAGCACAGATACGCAGTATTTT. This codes for CSALPLSTDTQYF. This chain links TRBV20-1 with TRBJ2-3, with D hard to call. CDR1 is DFQATT, CDR2 SNEGSKA, per germline (reference sequence). This CDR3 is built from 13 residues. V was shortened by 5 bases and J by 0 bases, with 9 bases between the two germline ends.

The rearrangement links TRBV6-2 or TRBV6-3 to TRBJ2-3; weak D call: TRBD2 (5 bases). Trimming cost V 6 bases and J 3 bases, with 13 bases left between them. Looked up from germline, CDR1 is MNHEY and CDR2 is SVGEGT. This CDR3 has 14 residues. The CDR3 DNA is TGTGCCAGCAGAGCCCGGGATGGGACAGATACGCAGTATTTT. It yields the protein CASRARDGTDTQYF.

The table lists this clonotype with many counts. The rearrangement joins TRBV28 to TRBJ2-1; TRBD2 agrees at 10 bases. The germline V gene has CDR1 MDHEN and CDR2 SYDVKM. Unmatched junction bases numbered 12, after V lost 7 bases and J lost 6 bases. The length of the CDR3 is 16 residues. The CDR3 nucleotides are TGTGCCAGCACTCCAGCTGGGACTAGCGCTTCCAATGAGCAGTTCTTC. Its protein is CASTPAGTSASNEQFF.

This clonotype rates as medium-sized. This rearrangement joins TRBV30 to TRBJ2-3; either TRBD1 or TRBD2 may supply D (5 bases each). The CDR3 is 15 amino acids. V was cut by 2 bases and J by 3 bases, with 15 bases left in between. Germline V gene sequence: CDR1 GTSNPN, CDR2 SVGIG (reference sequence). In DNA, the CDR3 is TGTGCCTGGAGTAATCGAGGGGCTATGACAGATACGCAGTATTTT. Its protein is CAWSNRGAMTDTQYF. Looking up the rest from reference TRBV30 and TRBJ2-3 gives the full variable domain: SQTIHQWPATLVQPVGSPLSLECTVEGTSNPNLYWYRQAAGRGLQLLFYSVGIGQISSEVPQNLSASRPQDRQFILSSKKLLLSDSGFYLCAWSNRGAMTDTQYFGPGTRLTVL.

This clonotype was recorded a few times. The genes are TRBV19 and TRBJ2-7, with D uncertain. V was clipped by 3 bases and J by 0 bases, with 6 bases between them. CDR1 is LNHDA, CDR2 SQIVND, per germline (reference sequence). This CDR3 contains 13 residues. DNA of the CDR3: TGTGCCAGTAGTATTACGACCTCCTACGAGCAGTACTTC. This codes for CASSITTSYEQYF.

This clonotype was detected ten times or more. The CDR3 nucleotides are TGTGCCAGCAGCCCGCGAATTCGCGGGGGGGCTAGGTCCTACAATGAGCAGTTCTTC. Protein product: CASSPRIRGGARSYNEQFF. The gene calls are TRBV7-9 and TRBJ2-1, with TRBD2 identical over 9 bases. The CDR3 is 19 residues long. Germline values: CDR1 SEHNR, CDR2 FQNEAQ (reference sequence). Trimming at V came to 5 bases and at J to 1 base, leaving 15 bases not matched to a gene.

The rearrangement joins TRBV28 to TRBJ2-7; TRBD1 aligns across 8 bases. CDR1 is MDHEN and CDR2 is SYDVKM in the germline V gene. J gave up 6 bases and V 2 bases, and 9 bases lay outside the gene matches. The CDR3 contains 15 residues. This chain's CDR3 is CASSLPRGQGTEQYF. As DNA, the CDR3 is TGTGCCAGCAGTTTACCGCGAGGACAGGGTACCGAGCAGTACTTC.

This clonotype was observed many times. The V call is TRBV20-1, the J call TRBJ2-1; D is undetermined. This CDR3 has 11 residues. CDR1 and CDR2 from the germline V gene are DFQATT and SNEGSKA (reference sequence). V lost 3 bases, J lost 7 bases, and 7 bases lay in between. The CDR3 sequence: CSASPTNEQFF. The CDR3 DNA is TGCAGTGCTAGCCCCACAAATGAGCAGTTCTTC.

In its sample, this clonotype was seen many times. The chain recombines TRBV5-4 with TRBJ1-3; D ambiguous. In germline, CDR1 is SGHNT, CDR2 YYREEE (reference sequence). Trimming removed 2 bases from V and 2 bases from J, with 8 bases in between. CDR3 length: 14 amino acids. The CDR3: CASSFSTAGNTIYF. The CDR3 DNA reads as TGTGCCAGCAGCTTTAGTACAGCTGGAAACACCATATATTTT.

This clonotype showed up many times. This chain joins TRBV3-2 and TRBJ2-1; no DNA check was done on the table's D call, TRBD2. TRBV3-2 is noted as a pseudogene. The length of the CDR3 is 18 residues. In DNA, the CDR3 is TGTGCCAGCAGCCAAGAGAGAGGGTCGGGACTATGCTACAATGAGCAGTTCTTC. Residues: CASSQERGSGLCYNEQFF.

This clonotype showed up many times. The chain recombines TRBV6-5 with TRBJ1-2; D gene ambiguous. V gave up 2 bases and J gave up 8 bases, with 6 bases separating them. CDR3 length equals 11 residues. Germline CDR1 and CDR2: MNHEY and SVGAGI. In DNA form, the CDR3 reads TGTGCCAGCAGTTACGTTGGCGGCTACACCTTC. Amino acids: CASSYVGGYTF.